A single sample gave rise to the 9 T cell receptor beta chains below, sequenced in a study of cytomegalovirus exposure and HLA in healthy donors (dated 2017 in TCRdb). Library preparation was by the immunoSEQ multiplex PCR assay. For the multiplex PCR, a mixture combining 60 forward primers for TCR Vbeta segments and 13 reverse primers for TCR Jbeta segments was used. Entries here come from immuneACCESS through TCRdb and include only in-frame sequences with V and J called. Some clones fail to appear in such tables; in the studies checked, an unresolved V gene covers under half of the shortfall, and the cause of the remainder is unknown. The sample profile shows about 110,000 clones; 55% to 70% of them were found once. The ten largest make up around 2.2% of the sample. The sample taken for sequencing was PBMCs. These receptors all come from a woman aged 25 to 39 in good health and CMV-seronegative.

The J gene is TRBJ2-7, the V gene TRBV28; TRBD1 might be the D (6 bases). The germline V gene has CDR1 MDHEN and CDR2 SYDVKM. V shed 2 bases and J shed 5 bases, with 22 bases lying between them. The CDR3 is 17 residues long. CDR3 DNA: TGTGCCAGCAGTTTAAGGGAGTGGGACACGGAATCGGACGAGCAGTACTTC. This translates into CASSLREWDTESDEQYF.

With regard to this clone: The sample has other DNA sequences that encode this CDR3 too. The chain has TRBV5-1 and TRBJ2-7, with a possible D match to TRBD2 (5 bases). CDR3 length: 14 amino acids. Trimming pared 4 bases from V and 0 bases from J, leaving 11 bases between. Germline values: CDR1 SGHRS, CDR2 YFSETQ. CDR3 sequence: CASSLTGSSYEQYF. The DNA of the CDR3 is TGCGCCAGCAGCCTTACTGGGAGCTCCTACGAGCAGTACTTC.

The chain employs TRBV27 and TRBJ2-7, with 8 bases aligning to TRBD1. V trimming: 3 bases; J trimming: 1 base; junction bases outside the gene matches: 2. The CDR3 consists of 14 residues. Germline CDR1 is MNHEY and CDR2 is SMNVEV (reference sequence). The CDR3, as DNA: TGTGCCAGCAGTTTGCGACAGGGGTCCTACGAGCAGTACTTC. Protein sequence: CASSLRQGSYEQYF.

The table lists this clone with a count of one. The chain links TRBV4-3 to TRBJ1-5, with D possibly matching TRBD1 (5 bases). Trimming took 3 bases from V and 3 from J, leaving 12 bases between them. CDR1 is LGHNA and CDR2 is YSLEER in the germline V gene. The CDR3 covers 15 residues. The CDR3: CASSQEWGYNQPQHF. CDR3 DNA sequence: TGCGCCAGCAGCCAGGAATGGGGCTACAATCAGCCCCAGCATTTT.

This clone was found a few times. This chain uses TRBV28 with TRBJ1-4, with a tentative D call TRBD1 (5 bases). The CDR3 has 14 residues. The V gene's germline CDR1 is MDHEN and CDR2 SYDVKM. The germline V and J ends were trimmed by 5 bases and 8 bases, with 15 bases remaining between them. This CDR3 reads CASSPRGEEEKLFF. The CDR3 DNA follows: TGTGCCAGCAGTCCTCGAGGGGAGGAAGAAAAACTGTTTTTT.

The CDR3 coding sequence is TGTGCCAGCAGCGAGGGGGCGGGGTTGGGGGCCAACGTCCTGACTTTC. Amino acid sequence: CASSEGAGLGANVLTF. J is TRBJ2-6 and V is TRBV9; D is perhaps TRBD1 (7 bases). The germline V and J ends were trimmed by 3 bases and 4 bases, with 14 bases remaining between them. Germline lookup yields CDR1 SGDLS and CDR2 YYNGEE. CDR3 size: 16 residues.

Only a few counts were recorded for this clone. The V and J genes are TRBV7-9 and TRBJ2-7; D unresolved. The germline V gene has CDR1 SEHNR and CDR2 FQNEAQ (reference sequence). The CDR3 has 12 amino acids. V lost 3 bases, J lost 5 bases, and 8 bases lay in between. CDR3 residues: CASSFATDEQYF. CDR3 nucleotide sequence: TGTGCCAGCAGCTTCGCAACAGACGAGCAGTACTTC.

The chain recombines TRBV25-1 with TRBJ2-2; maybe TRBD1 (5 bases). The CDR3 extends over 12 amino acids. Trimming took off 9 bases at V and 6 bases at J, with 11 bases between the two ends. The germline gives CDR1 MGHDK, CDR2 SYGVNS. The CDR3 region has the DNA TGTGCCAGTTCTTCGACAGCCGGGGAGCTGTTTTTT. Translated: CASSSTAGELFF.

CDR3 in amino acids: CASSVSSGSETQYF. In DNA, the CDR3 is TGTGCCAGCAGCGTATCAAGCGGGAGTGAGACCCAGTACTTC. The chain recombines TRBV9 with TRBJ2-5; 8 bases line up with TRBD2. The J segment lost 5 bases and the V segment lost 1 base, leaving 4 bases of the junction unmatched. In germline, CDR1 is SGDLS, CDR2 YYNGEE. The CDR3 runs to 14 residues.